This is a list of T cell receptor beta chains from one sample in a study of cytomegalovirus exposure and HLA in healthy donors. The data were produced by immunoSEQ multiplex PCR, yet TCRdb's version contains in-frame clones alone and is incomplete. The data show 70,000 or so clones, and the top ten clones hold about 0.82%. What was sequenced was PBMCs. These receptors were taken from a boy aged 5-17 years in good health and CMV-seronegative. Both conserved end residues are part of each CDR3. The D gene is left open where the match is weak.

v_call: TRBV4-2; j_call: TRBJ1-6; cdr3_length: 16; d_call: .; cdr3_aa: CASSQDPRSYNSPLHF; cdr3_nt: TGTGCCAGCAGCCAAGATCCTAGATCCTATAATTCACCCCTCCACTTT
v_call: TRBV6-1; j_call: TRBJ2-1; cdr3_length: 14; d_call: TRBD2; cdr3_aa: CASIQAGGDNEQFF; cdr3_nt: TGTGCCAGCATCCAAGCGGGGGGTGACAATGAGCAGTTCTTC
v_call: TRBV7-9; j_call: TRBJ2-7; cdr3_length: 15; d_call: TRBD2; cdr3_aa: CASSTGLTKDAEQYF; cdr3_nt: TGTGCCAGCAGCACGGGACTAACCAAGGACGCCGAGCAGTACTTC
v_call: TRBV5-4; j_call: TRBJ2-1; cdr3_length: 12; d_call: .; cdr3_aa: CASSSGGSEQFF; cdr3_nt: TGTGCCAGCAGCTCCGGTGGGAGTGAGCAGTTCTTC
v_call: TRBV6-5; j_call: TRBJ1-4; cdr3_length: 16; d_call: .; cdr3_aa: CASSYRLGATNEKLFF; cdr3_nt: TGTGCCAGCAGTTACCGTTTGGGAGCAACTAATGAAAAACTGTTTTTT
v_call: TRBV13; j_call: TRBJ1-1; cdr3_length: 17; d_call: TRBD1; cdr3_aa: CASSFRRQGWIDTEAFF; cdr3_nt: TGTGCCAGCAGCTTTCGGAGACAGGGTTGGATAGACACTGAAGCTTTCTTT
v_call: TRBV7-3; j_call: TRBJ2-2; cdr3_length: 19; d_call: TRBD2; cdr3_aa: CASSLSDSWREGPHGELFF; cdr3_nt: TGTGCCAGCAGCTTATCGGACTCTTGGCGGGAGGGCCCTCACGGGGAGCTGTTTTTT
v_call: TRBV30; j_call: TRBJ1-2; cdr3_length: 12; d_call: .; cdr3_aa: CAWTAANYGYTF; cdr3_nt: TGTGCCTGGACGGCGGCTAACTATGGCTACACCTTC
v_call: TRBV4-1; j_call: TRBJ1-6; cdr3_length: 15; d_call: TRBD1; cdr3_aa: CASSQETGFISPLHF; cdr3_nt: TGCGCCAGCAGCCAAGAGACAGGGTTCATTTCACCCCTCCACTTT
v_call: TRBV5-1; j_call: TRBJ2-2; cdr3_length: 17; d_call: TRBD2; cdr3_aa: CASSTAWTSGSPGELFF; cdr3_nt: TGCGCCAGCAGCACTGCGTGGACTAGCGGGAGCCCCGGGGAGCTGTTTTTT
v_call: TRBV18; j_call: TRBJ1-1; cdr3_length: 16; d_call: TRBD1; cdr3_aa: CASSPTSRTGKTEAFF; cdr3_nt: TGTGCCAGCTCACCAACCTCCCGGACAGGGAAAACTGAAGCTTTCTTT
v_call: TRBV7-2; j_call: TRBJ2-7; cdr3_length: 15; d_call: .; cdr3_aa: CASSLAGPGVHEQYF; cdr3_nt: TGTGCCAGCAGCTTAGCCGGACCCGGGGTGCACGAGCAGTACTTC
v_call: TRBV4-2; j_call: TRBJ2-1; cdr3_length: 15; d_call: TRBD2; cdr3_aa: CASSPGLADYNEQFF; cdr3_nt: TGTGCCAGCAGCCCGGGACTAGCGGACTACAATGAGCAGTTCTTC
v_call: TRBV14; j_call: TRBJ2-7; cdr3_length: 15; d_call: .; cdr3_aa: CASSRSGISAYEQYF; cdr3_nt: TGTGCCAGCAGCCGATCCGGGATTTCGGCCTACGAGCAGTACTTC
v_call: TRBV2; j_call: TRBJ1-2; cdr3_length: 13; d_call: TRBD1; cdr3_aa: CASRGQGDYGYTF; cdr3_nt: TGTGCCAGCAGGGGACAGGGTGACTATGGCTACACCTTC
v_call: TRBV10-3; j_call: TRBJ2-7; cdr3_length: 14; d_call: TRBD2; cdr3_aa: CAIQAGGPSYEQYF; cdr3_nt: TGTGCCATACAAGCGGGAGGGCCCTCCTACGAGCAGTACTTC
v_call: TRBV30; j_call: TRBJ2-1; cdr3_length: 17; d_call: TRBD2; cdr3_aa: CAWSVRKSGRAYNEQFF; cdr3_nt: TGTGCCTGGAGTGTACGAAAAAGCGGGAGGGCCTACAATGAGCAGTTCTTC
v_call: TRBV6-1; j_call: TRBJ2-7; cdr3_length: 16; d_call: .; cdr3_aa: CASSGSDSKTYYEQYF; cdr3_nt: TGTGCCAGCAGTGGGTCGGACAGCAAAACCTACTACGAGCAGTACTTC
v_call: TRBV6-1; j_call: TRBJ1-2; cdr3_length: 14; d_call: .; cdr3_aa: CASSEGTVNYGYTF; cdr3_nt: TGTGCCAGCAGTGAAGGAACGGTGAACTATGGCTACACCTTC
v_call: TRBV5-4; j_call: TRBJ1-2; cdr3_length: 13; d_call: TRBD1; cdr3_aa: CASSSQGGYGYTF; cdr3_nt: TGTGCCAGCAGCTCCCAGGGGGGATATGGCTACACCTTC
v_call: TRBV27; j_call: TRBJ2-7; cdr3_length: 13; d_call: TRBD2; cdr3_aa: CASSLAGGHEQYF; cdr3_nt: TGTGCCAGCAGTTTAGCGGGAGGCCACGAGCAGTACTTC
v_call: TRBV19; j_call: TRBJ1-1; cdr3_length: 13; d_call: .; cdr3_aa: CASSIGRGTEAFF; cdr3_nt: TGTGCCAGTAGTATTGGCAGGGGCACTGAAGCTTTCTTT
v_call: TRBV10-3; j_call: TRBJ1-2; cdr3_length: 14; d_call: TRBD1; cdr3_aa: CAISLQGTANGYTF; cdr3_nt: TGTGCCATCAGTTTACAGGGGACGGCGAATGGCTACACCTTC
v_call: TRBV5-6; j_call: TRBJ2-5; cdr3_length: 13; d_call: .; cdr3_aa: CASSLGSTETQYF; cdr3_nt: TGTGCCAGCAGCTTAGGGAGTACGGAGACCCAGTACTTC
v_call: TRBV5-1; j_call: TRBJ1-1; cdr3_length: 14; d_call: .; cdr3_aa: CASSLDREDTEAFF; cdr3_nt: TGCGCCAGCAGCTTGGACAGGGAAGACACTGAAGCTTTCTTT
v_call: TRBV5-1; j_call: TRBJ1-5; cdr3_length: 17; d_call: .; cdr3_aa: CASSIPPTVYSNQPQHF; cdr3_nt: TGCGCCAGCAGCATCCCCCCAACAGTCTATAGCAATCAGCCCCAGCATTTT
v_call: TRBV10-3; j_call: TRBJ2-7; cdr3_length: 13; d_call: .; cdr3_aa: CAISEGNPYEQYF; cdr3_nt: TGTGCCATCAGTGAGGGCAACCCCTACGAGCAGTACTTC
v_call: TRBV19; j_call: TRBJ2-7; cdr3_length: 13; d_call: TRBD1; cdr3_aa: CASKETGVYEQYF; cdr3_nt: TGTGCCAGTAAGGAGACAGGGGTCTACGAGCAGTACTTC
v_call: TRBV7-8; j_call: TRBJ1-5; cdr3_length: 15; d_call: .; cdr3_aa: CASSFGQGRYQPQHF; cdr3_nt: TGTGCCAGCAGCTTCGGGCAGGGGCGGTATCAGCCCCAGCATTTT
v_call: TRBV19; j_call: TRBJ1-5; cdr3_length: 17; d_call: .; cdr3_aa: CASSLVKKGRGNQPQHF; cdr3_nt: TGTGCCAGTAGTTTGGTTAAGAAGGGGAGGGGCAATCAGCCCCAGCATTTT
v_call: TRBV5-1; j_call: TRBJ1-3; cdr3_length: 16; d_call: .; cdr3_aa: CASSPGSTSSGNTIYF; cdr3_nt: TGCGCCAGCAGCCCGGGGTCGACAAGCTCTGGAAACACCATATATTTT
v_call: TRBV9; j_call: TRBJ1-1; cdr3_length: 13; d_call: .; cdr3_aa: CASSVGGDGGAFF; cdr3_nt: TGTGCCAGCAGCGTAGGGGGGGACGGGGGAGCTTTCTTT
v_call: TRBV5-1; j_call: TRBJ2-7; cdr3_length: 14; d_call: .; cdr3_aa: CASSLGRSSYEQYF; cdr3_nt: TGCGCCAGCAGCTTGGGGAGGAGCTCCTACGAGCAGTACTTC
v_call: TRBV18; j_call: TRBJ2-2; cdr3_length: 15; d_call: .; cdr3_aa: CASSPSPGKTGELFF; cdr3_nt: TGTGCCAGCTCACCGAGTCCAGGAAAGACCGGGGAGCTGTTTTTT
v_call: TRBV7-3; j_call: TRBJ2-1; cdr3_length: 15; d_call: .; cdr3_aa: CASSLRWGEDNEQFF; cdr3_nt: TGTGCCAGCAGCTTGAGGTGGGGGGAAGACAATGAGCAGTTCTTC
v_call: TRBV19; j_call: TRBJ2-7; cdr3_length: 15; d_call: TRBD1; cdr3_aa: CASSMAWDRAYEQYF; cdr3_nt: TGTGCCAGTAGTATGGCATGGGACAGGGCCTACGAGCAGTACTTC
v_call: TRBV5-4; j_call: TRBJ2-7; cdr3_length: 16; d_call: TRBD2; cdr3_aa: CASSLGSVAGGVEQYF; cdr3_nt: TGTGCCAGCAGCTTGGGTTCTGTAGCGGGAGGGGTAGAGCAGTACTTC
v_call: TRBV6-1; j_call: TRBJ1-5; cdr3_length: 15; d_call: TRBD1; cdr3_aa: CASSEPGQEDQPQHF; cdr3_nt: TGTGCCAGCAGTGAACCGGGACAGGAGGATCAGCCCCAGCATTTT
v_call: TRBV18; j_call: TRBJ1-2; cdr3_length: 13; d_call: .; cdr3_aa: CASSPGAVGGYTF; cdr3_nt: TGTGCCAGCTCACCAGGGGCAGTCGGCGGCTACACCTTC
v_call: TRBV5-1; j_call: TRBJ2-3; cdr3_length: 16; d_call: TRBD2; cdr3_aa: CASSLGFIAGADTQYF; cdr3_nt: TGCGCCAGCAGCTTGGGGTTTATAGCGGGAGCAGATACGCAGTATTTT
v_call: TRBV11-2; j_call: TRBJ2-3; cdr3_length: 15; d_call: .; cdr3_aa: CASSRGGGSTDTQYF; cdr3_nt: TGTGCCAGCAGCCGAGGGGGGGGTAGCACAGATACGCAGTATTTT
v_call: TRBV29-1; j_call: TRBJ1-2; cdr3_length: 16; d_call: TRBD1; cdr3_aa: CSVEALSTGANYGYTF; cdr3_nt: TGCAGCGTTGAGGCCCTATCGACAGGGGCTAACTATGGCTACACCTTC
v_call: TRBV5-1; j_call: TRBJ2-5; cdr3_length: 14; d_call: .; cdr3_aa: CASSLGRDQETQYF; cdr3_nt: TGCGCCAGCAGCTTGGGACGGGATCAAGAGACCCAGTACTTC
v_call: TRBV6-1; j_call: TRBJ2-7; cdr3_length: 13; d_call: .; cdr3_aa: CASSAPDFYEQYF; cdr3_nt: TGTGCCAGCAGTGCACCGGACTTCTACGAGCAGTACTTC
v_call: TRBV11-1; j_call: TRBJ1-6; cdr3_length: 16; d_call: .; cdr3_aa: CASSREARVPNSPLHF; cdr3_nt: TGTGCCAGCAGCCGGGAGGCGAGGGTACCTAATTCACCCCTCCACTTT
v_call: TRBV30; j_call: TRBJ1-2; cdr3_length: 14; d_call: .; cdr3_aa: CAWSRGGGAAGYTF; cdr3_nt: TGTGCCTGGAGCCGGGGTGGGGGGGCGGCTGGCTACACCTTC
v_call: TRBV29-1; j_call: TRBJ2-7; cdr3_length: 13; d_call: TRBD2; cdr3_aa: CSVVLAGAYEQYF; cdr3_nt: TGCAGCGTTGTTCTAGCGGGGGCCTACGAGCAGTACTTC
v_call: TRBV5-6; j_call: TRBJ2-7; cdr3_length: 15; d_call: TRBD2; cdr3_aa: CASGLAGAPLEQQYF; cdr3_nt: TGTGCCAGTGGACTAGCGGGGGCGCCTTTAGAGCAGCAGTACTTC
v_call: TRBV6-1; j_call: TRBJ1-4; cdr3_length: 15; d_call: TRBD1; cdr3_aa: CASSEPQGGTEKLFF; cdr3_nt: TGTGCCAGCAGTGAACCCCAGGGGGGTACGGAAAAACTGTTTTTT
v_call: TRBV6-5; j_call: TRBJ2-2; cdr3_length: 15; d_call: TRBD1; cdr3_aa: CASRGWTGGDGELFF; cdr3_nt: TGTGCCAGCAGGGGCTGGACAGGGGGGGACGGGGAGCTGTTTTTT
v_call: TRBV5-1; j_call: TRBJ1-1; cdr3_length: 16; d_call: TRBD1; cdr3_aa: CASSKGAIWGNTEAFF; cdr3_nt: TGCGCCAGCAGCAAGGGGGCTATCTGGGGGAACACTGAAGCTTTCTTT
v_call: TRBV7-6; j_call: TRBJ2-1; cdr3_length: 16; d_call: .; cdr3_aa: CASSPYGGLARNEQFF; cdr3_nt: TGTGCCAGCAGCCCCTACGGCGGTCTAGCGAGGAATGAGCAGTTCTTC
v_call: TRBV11-2; j_call: TRBJ1-2; cdr3_length: 11; d_call: .; cdr3_aa: CASSLIEAVAF; cdr3_nt: TGTGCCAGCAGCTTAATTGAGGCAGTGGCCTTC
v_call: TRBV7-3; j_call: TRBJ2-1; cdr3_length: 12; d_call: .; cdr3_aa: CASSLGGDEQFF; cdr3_nt: TGTGCCAGCAGCCTAGGCGGGGACGAGCAGTTCTTC